The 14 T cell receptor beta chains below all came from one sample that was sequenced in a study of T cells after somatic rescue of genetic block. Profiled with immunoSEQ multiplex PCR; TCRdb holds only in-frame clones, not every one. This repertoire shows 80,000 to 100,000 clones, 85% to 90% found once; its top ten account for around 1.6%. The sample was peripheral blood mononuclear cells (PBMCs). The receptor set was obtained from a woman between 18 and 29 years old.

This clone was picked up one time. The chain couples TRBV18 to TRBJ2-1; D assignment may be TRBD1 or TRBD2 (5 bases each). CDR1 is KGHSH, CDR2 LQKENI, per germline. This CDR3 has 12 amino acids. V lost 2 bases and J 8 bases, leaving 7 bases between the germline ends. CDR3 in DNA: TGTGCCAGCTCACCATTGGGGGATGAGCAGTTCTTC. Amino acids: CASSPLGDEQFF.

This clone came up once. J is TRBJ2-7 and V is TRBV9, with 9 bases matching TRBD2. With V trimmed by 0 bases and J by 5 bases, 6 bases remained unmatched. Germline V gives CDR1 SGDLS, CDR2 YYNGEE. CDR3 length: 15 residues. The CDR3 nucleotides read TGTGCCAGCAGCGTAGACGCGGGAGGGCGGGACGAGCAGTACTTC. It is translated as CASSVDAGGRDEQYF.

This clone was observed a single time. The chain joins TRBV11-1 to TRBJ2-1, with 7 nucleotides matching TRBD1. Unmatched junction bases numbered 5, after V lost 5 bases and J lost 7 bases. In germline, CDR1 is SGHAT, CDR2 FQDESV (reference sequence). This CDR3 is 13 amino acids long. As DNA, the CDR3 is TGTGCCAGCAGCGGGGACAGAAGGAATGAGCAGTTCTTC. Protein: CASSGDRRNEQFF.

The chain carries TRBV2 and TRBJ2-2; D is tentatively TRBD1 or TRBD2 (5 bases each). CDR3 size: 12 residues. Trimming cost V 9 bases and J 7 bases, with 12 bases left between them. Germline assignment: CDR1 SNHLY and CDR2 FYNNEI. The DNA for the CDR3 is TGTGCCAGGGGGACCGCCGGCGGGGAGCTGTTTTTT. Its translation is CARGTAGGELFF.

The chain links TRBV19 to TRBJ2-7, with D maybe TRBD2 (5 bases). V was trimmed by 5 bases and J by 0 bases, leaving 11 bases between them. Germline values: CDR1 LNHDA, CDR2 SQIVND (reference sequence). The CDR3 has 14 residues. The CDR3 region is CASSVSGSSYEQYF. CDR3 nucleotides: TGTGCCAGTAGTGTGTCGGGGAGCTCCTACGAGCAGTACTTC.

This chain connects TRBV11-2 to TRBJ2-3; D gene unclear. The CDR3 totals 15 residues. The germline gives CDR1 SGHAT, CDR2 FQNNGV. V was clipped by 0 bases and J by 6 bases, with 13 bases between them. In nucleotides, the CDR3 is TGTGCCAGCAGCTTAGATAGTTCGCTCGGGGATACGCAGTATTTT. It encodes CASSLDSSLGDTQYF. The full variable domain, rest sourced from reference TRBV11-2 and TRBJ2-3, is EAGVAQSPRYKIIEKRQSVAFWCNPISGHATLYWYQQILGQGPKLLIQFQNNGVVDDSQLPKDRFSAERLKGVDSTLKIQPAKLEDSAVYLCASSLDSSLGDTQYFGPGTRLTVL.

This chain joins TRBV11-3 and TRBJ2-1; 10 bases fit TRBD2. Germline values: CDR1 SGHNT, CDR2 YENEEA. The CDR3 consists of 15 residues. V lost 1 base and J lost 10; bases outside the gene matches: 7. The CDR3 region has the DNA TGTGCCAGCAGCTTAGGGCTAGCGGGAGAGGACGAGCAGTTCTTC. It specifies CASSLGLAGEDEQFF.

This chain joins TRBV7-2 and TRBJ2-2; D is ambiguous. Germline V gene data show CDR1 as SGHTA and CDR2 as FQGNSA. The V end was cut by 4 bases, the J end by 2 bases, with 5 bases between. This CDR3 region has 13 residues. In DNA form, the CDR3 reads TGTGCCAGCAGCTCTAAAAACACCGGGGAGCTGTTTTTT. Amino acids: CASSSKNTGELFF.

The chain carries TRBV6-5 and TRBJ2-3, with D possibly being TRBD1 or TRBD2 (5 bases each). V dropped 0 bases and J dropped 5 bases, with 12 bases sitting between them. The germline V gene has CDR1 MNHEY and CDR2 SVGAGI. The CDR3 consists of 15 residues. CDR3 in amino acids: CASSYSGVGLDTQYF. CDR3 DNA: TGTGCCAGCAGTTACTCGGGGGTAGGGTTAGATACGCAGTATTTT.

This chain joins TRBV6-1 and TRBJ1-2; D is perhaps TRBD1 (5 bases). CDR1 is MNHNS and CDR2 is SASEGT in the germline V gene. The CDR3 is 13 residues long. V was cut by 2 bases and J by 6 bases, with 10 bases left in between. Written as DNA, the CDR3 is TGTGCCAGCAGTGAATGGGGGTCCGATGGCTACACCTTC. Residues: CASSEWGSDGYTF.

The J gene is TRBJ1-1, the V gene TRBV14; 8 nucleotides line up with TRBD1. The CDR3 is made up of 16 amino acids. Germline lookup yields CDR1 SGHDN and CDR2 FVKESK. With 6 bases clipped from V and 0 bases from J, the junction kept 9 bases outside the gene matches. CDR3 in DNA: TGTGCCAGCAGTTTAAGACAGGGGAGTATGAACACTGAAGCTTTCTTT. Translating it yields CASSLRQGSMNTEAFF. The variable domain in full, completed from reference TRBV14 and TRBJ1-1, reads EAGVTQFPSHSVIEKGQTVTLRCDPISGHDNLYWYRRVMGKEIKFLLHFVKESKQDESGMPNNRFLAERTGGTYSTLKVQPAELEDSGVYFCASSLRQGSMNTEAFFGQGTRLTVV.

The rearrangement links TRBV7-8 to TRBJ2-7; D possibly corresponds to TRBD2 (5 bases). The ends were cut back, 1 base at V and 3 bases at J, with 7 bases in the middle. This CDR3 is built from 13 residues. Germline V CDR1 and CDR2: SGHVS, FQNEAQ. DNA for the CDR3: TGTGCCAGCAGCTTAGACGGGGACTACGAGCAGTACTTC. Its protein product is CASSLDGDYEQYF.

J is TRBJ1-5 and V is TRBV2; no definite D call. V was clipped by 8 bases and J by 0 bases, with 8 bases between them. Per the germline V gene, CDR1 is SNHLY and CDR2 is FYNNEI. This CDR3 comprises 13 residues. The CDR3 nucleotides read TGTGCCAGCGAACTGGGTAGCAATCAGCCCCAGCATTTT. Amino acids: CASELGSNQPQHF.

This chain joins TRBV6-5 and TRBJ2-4; no firm D call. CDR1 and CDR2 (germline): MNHEY, SVGAGI. CDR3 length equals 15 residues. The V end was cut by 5 bases, the J end by 0 bases, with 11 bases between. CDR3 protein: CASSQKPLAKNIQYF. The DNA for the CDR3 is TGTGCCAGCAGTCAAAAACCGCTAGCCAAAAACATTCAGTACTTC.